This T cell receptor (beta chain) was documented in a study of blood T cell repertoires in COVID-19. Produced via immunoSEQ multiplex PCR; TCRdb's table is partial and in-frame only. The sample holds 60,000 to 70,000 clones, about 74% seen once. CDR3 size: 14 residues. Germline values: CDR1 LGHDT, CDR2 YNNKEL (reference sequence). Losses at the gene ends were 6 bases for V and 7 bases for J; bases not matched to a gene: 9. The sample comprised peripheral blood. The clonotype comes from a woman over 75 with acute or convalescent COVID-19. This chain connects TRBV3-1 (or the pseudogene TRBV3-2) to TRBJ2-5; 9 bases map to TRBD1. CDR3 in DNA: TGTGCCAGCAGGCCCACCGGACAGGGGAGGACCCAGTACTTC. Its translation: CASRPTGQGRTQYF.